This TCR beta chain emerged from a study of shared clonotypes between healthy human individuals. About the study: Donor composition was a couple of women and a few men, aged 18 to 49.

Every subset's genomic DNA went evenly onto several immunoSEQ plates. Clones were read by immunoSEQ multiplex PCR, and TCRdb kept only the in-frame ones, dropping some. The table shows over a million clones, with 96% occurring only once. This CDR3 comprises 15 residues. The V gene end was trimmed by 5 bases and the J gene end by 6 bases; junction bases not matched to a gene: 11. Germline V gene lookup returns CDR1 SGDLS and CDR2 YYNGEE. This TCR was sampled from a man aged 25-45 years in good health. Material: naive CD4+ T cells sorted from blood. Sample subset: CD45RA+ positively selected. This sequence joins TRBV9 and TRBJ2-1; 7 nucleotides line up with TRBD2. DNA of the CDR3: TGTGCCAGCAGTGACGGACTAGAGGAGGGCAATGAGCAGTTCTTC. Translating gives CASSDGLEEGNEQFF. Based on the CDR3 plus reference TRBV9 and TRBJ2-1, the full variable domain is DSGVTQTPKHLITATGQRVTLRCSPRSGDLSVYWYQQSLDQGLQFLIQYYNGEERAKGNILERFSAQQFPDLHSELNLSSLELGDSALYFCASSDGLEEGNEQFFGPGTRLTVL.